The 9 T cell receptor beta chains below come from one sample, sequenced in a study of blood T cells in healthy people across ages. With a J-beta primer mix and a sample-barcoded 5' primer, a second PCR ran about 7 to 12 cycles. TCRdb reprocessed the 5' RACE reads via MiXCR and lists one record per CDR3 protein. The sample shows around 1,000,000 distinct CDR3 sequences, around 27% of them seen only once. The sample was also reused in another study, on T cells of mothers and their children.

What was sequenced was blood. All receptors come from a girl aged 2-10 years in good health.

The chain uses TRBV20-1 and TRBJ2-1, with D tentatively TRBD1 or TRBD2 (5 bases each). CDR1 and CDR2 (germline): DFQATT, SNEGSKA (reference sequence). V lost 5 bases and J 0 bases, leaving 26 bases between the germline ends. The CDR3 has 19 amino acids. CDR3 amino acids: CSAEGPAEGMLSSYNEQFF. The CDR3 DNA sequence: TGCAGTGCTGAAGGGCCGGCAGAGGGGATGCTAAGCTCCTACAATGAGCAGTTCTTC.

CDR3 in DNA: TGCAGTGCCACAAACAGGCAAGAGACCCAGTACTTC. Amino acid sequence: CSATNRQETQYF. The chain employs TRBV20-1 and TRBJ2-5; D is possibly TRBD1 (5 bases). In germline, CDR1 is DFQATT, CDR2 SNEGSKA (reference sequence). CDR3 length equals 12 residues. V was pared by 6 bases and J by 2 bases, with 10 bases between.

As for this clonotype: At one end, the junction sequence differs from germline, possibly due to a read error. The chain links TRBV20-1 to TRBJ1-2, with D unclear. The length of the CDR3 is 15 residues. Per germline, CDR1 DFQATT and CDR2 SNEGSKA (reference sequence). CDR3 amino acids: CSARDKSSLFYGYTF. CDR3 nucleotides: TGTAGTGCTAGAGATAAATCGTCTCTATTCTATGGCTACACCTTC.

The gene calls are TRBV5-1 and TRBJ2-1; tentative D call: TRBD1 (5 bases). CDR3 length: 13 residues. V shed 10 bases and J shed 1 base, with 12 bases lying between them. Germline V gene data show CDR1 as SGHRS and CDR2 as YFSETQ. The CDR3 DNA is TGCGCCGGCCCCGACAGATCCTACAATGAGCAGTTCTTC. It translates to CAGPDRSYNEQFF.

The chain combines TRBV29-1 with TRBJ2-5; D unresolved. The CDR3 loop spans 13 amino acids. The V gene lost 8 bases and the J gene lost 2 bases, with 15 bases spanning the gap. Per germline, CDR1 SQVTM and CDR2 ANQGSEA. CDR3 nucleotides: TGCAGCCCGGAACTTGACGGACAAGAGACCCAGTACTTC. It encodes CSPELDGQETQYF.

This clonotype has more than one count but fewer than ten. The V and J genes are TRBV4-1 and TRBJ2-7; no reliable D call. CDR3 size: 15 residues. The V gene's germline CDR1 is MGHRA and CDR2 YSYEKL. Deletions cut 0 bases from V and 3 bases from J, with 12 bases between. CDR3 nucleotide sequence: TGCGCCAGCAGCCAAGATAGGGTAGGGCGCTACGAGCAGTACTTC. This sequence encodes CASSQDRVGRYEQYF.

This clonotype turned up a few times. The chain combines TRBV4-1 with TRBJ2-4; tentative D call: TRBD2 (5 bases). There are 15 residues in the CDR3. Trimming removed 3 bases at V and 4 bases at J, with 13 bases between. Germline lookup yields CDR1 MGHRA and CDR2 YSYEKL. CDR3 residues: CASSHLGRGKNIQYF. The CDR3 coding sequence is TGCGCCAGCAGCCACCTTGGACGGGGTAAAAACATTCAGTACTTC.

The chain joins TRBV5-4 to TRBJ2-1; 10 bases line up with TRBD2. Germline-derived CDR1 and CDR2 are SGHNT and YYREEE (reference sequence). V lost 4 bases, J lost 7 bases, and 11 bases stayed unmatched. CDR3 length: 16 residues. The CDR3 sequence: CASSRELAGVVNEQFF. The CDR3 bases are TGTGCCAGCAGCAGAGAGCTAGCGGGAGTGGTTAATGAGCAGTTCTTC.

There are many counts of this clonotype. The J gene is TRBJ2-5, the V gene TRBV12-3 or TRBV12-4; D unresolved. This CDR3 is built from 13 residues. V gave up 1 base and J gave up 4 bases, with 7 bases separating them. This CDR3 is CASSLGRGETQYF. CDR3 in DNA: TGTGCCAGCAGTTTAGGCAGAGGAGAGACCCAGTACTTC.